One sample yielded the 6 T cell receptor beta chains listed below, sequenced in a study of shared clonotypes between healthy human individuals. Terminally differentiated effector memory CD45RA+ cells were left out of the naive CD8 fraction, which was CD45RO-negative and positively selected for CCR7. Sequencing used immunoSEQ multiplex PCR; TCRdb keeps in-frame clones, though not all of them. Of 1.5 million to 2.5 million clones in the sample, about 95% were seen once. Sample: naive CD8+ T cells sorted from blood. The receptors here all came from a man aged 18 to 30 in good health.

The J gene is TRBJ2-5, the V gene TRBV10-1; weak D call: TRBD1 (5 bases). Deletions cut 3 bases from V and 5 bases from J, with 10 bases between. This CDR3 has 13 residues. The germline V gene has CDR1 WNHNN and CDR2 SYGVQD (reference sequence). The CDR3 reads CASSEWAGETQYF. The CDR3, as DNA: TGCGCCAGCAGTGAATGGGCAGGGGAGACCCAGTACTTC.

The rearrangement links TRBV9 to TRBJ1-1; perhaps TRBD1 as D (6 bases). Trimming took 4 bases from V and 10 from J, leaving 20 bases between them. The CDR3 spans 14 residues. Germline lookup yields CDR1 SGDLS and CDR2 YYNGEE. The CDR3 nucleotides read TGTGCCAGCAGCCCTGTCTGGGGGGCGGACGGAGCTTTCTTT. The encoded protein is CASSPVWGADGAFF. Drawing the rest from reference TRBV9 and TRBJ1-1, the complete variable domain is DSGVTQTPKHLITATGQRVTLRCSPRSGDLSVYWYQQSLDQGLQFLIQYYNGEERAKGNILERFSAQQFPDLHSELNLSSLELGDSALYFCASSPVWGADGAFFGQGTRLTVV.

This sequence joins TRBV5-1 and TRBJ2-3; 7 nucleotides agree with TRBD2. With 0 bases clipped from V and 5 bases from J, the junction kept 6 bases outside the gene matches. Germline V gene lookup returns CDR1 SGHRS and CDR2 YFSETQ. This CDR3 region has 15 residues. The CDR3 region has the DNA TGCGCCAGCAGCTTGGGGGCGGGAGCACGAGATACGCAGTATTTT. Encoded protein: CASSLGAGARDTQYF. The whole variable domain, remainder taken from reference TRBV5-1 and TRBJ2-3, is KAGVTQTPRYLIKTRGQQVTLSCSPISGHRSVSWYQQTPGQGLQFLFEYFSETQRNKGNFPGRFSGRQFSNSRSEMNVSTLELGDSALYLCASSLGAGARDTQYFGPGTRLTVL.

As DNA, the CDR3 is TGTGCCAGCAGCCCAGGACTAGCGGTTTTTGTAGATACGCAGTATTTT. Its translation is CASSPGLAVFVDTQYF. This rearrangement joins TRBV7-9 to TRBJ2-3; 10 bases are shared with TRBD2. After removal of 5 bases from V and 5 bases from J, the junction contained 10 bases not matched to a gene. The CDR3 spans 16 residues. Germline values: CDR1 SEHNR, CDR2 FQNEAQ (reference sequence).

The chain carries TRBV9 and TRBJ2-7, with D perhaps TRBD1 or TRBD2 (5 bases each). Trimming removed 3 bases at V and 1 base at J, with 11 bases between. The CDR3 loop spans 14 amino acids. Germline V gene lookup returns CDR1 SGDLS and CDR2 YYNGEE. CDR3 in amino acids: CASSAGTPSYEQYF. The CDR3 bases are TGTGCCAGCAGCGCCGGGACCCCTTCCTACGAGCAGTACTTC.

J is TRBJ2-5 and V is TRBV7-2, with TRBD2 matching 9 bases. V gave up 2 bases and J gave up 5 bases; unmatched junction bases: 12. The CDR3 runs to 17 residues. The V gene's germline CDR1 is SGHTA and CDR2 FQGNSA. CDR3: CASSLPVSGRFEETQYF. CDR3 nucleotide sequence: TGTGCCAGCAGCTTACCGGTTAGCGGGAGATTCGAGGAGACCCAGTACTTC. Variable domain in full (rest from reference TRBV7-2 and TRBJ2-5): GAGVSQSPSNKVTEKGKDVELRCDPISGHTALYWYRQSLGQGLEFLIYFQGNSAPDKSGLPSDRFSAERTGGSVSTLTIQRTQQEDSAVYLCASSLPVSGRFEETQYFGPGTRLLVL.